The T cell receptor (beta chain) under discussion was sequenced for a study of T cells in Graves' hyperthyroidism and ophthalmopathy. Regarding the study as a whole: Ophthalmopathy, as predicted by the model, came a median 6.5 months after the prediction. Researchers found most expanded thyroid clonotypes above 0.001 in blood as well. Separation of ophthalmopathy from stable hyperthyroidism was achieved by a 13 V-J model.

RNA transcripts were the template for amplifying TCR beta CDR3 regions. First-round RT-PCR with HTBI primers amplified the TCR CDR3 region. TCRdb processed the multiplex PCR reads anew with MiXCR; each CDR3 protein has one entry. Here the sample spans 450,000 to 700,000 distinct CDR3 sequences, approximately 44% being singletons. CDR3 length: 19 residues. V lost 5 bases to trimming and J lost 5 bases, with 30 bases between them. Germline lookup yields CDR1 SGHAT and CDR2 FQNNGV. Regarding this clonotype: Its antigen remains unidentified.

This chain uses TRBV11-2 with TRBJ1-1, with D perhaps TRBD1 (5 bases). Sequenced input: peripheral blood or thyroid tissue (not recorded which). The sequence came from an adult woman with Graves' disease, either hyperthyroidism or ophthalmopathy (not recorded which). The CDR3 loop reads CASSPCGPGTYVGETEAFF. DNA for the CDR3: TGTGCCAGCAGCCCATGCGGCCCCGGGACCTACGTCGGGGAAACTGAAGCTTTCTTT. Full variable domain (missing parts from reference TRBV11-2 and TRBJ1-1): EAGVAQSPRYKIIEKRQSVAFWCNPISGHATLYWYQQILGQGPKLLIQFQNNGVVDDSQLPKDRFSAERLKGVDSTLKIQPAKLEDSAVYLCASSPCGPGTYVGETEAFFGQGTRLTVV.